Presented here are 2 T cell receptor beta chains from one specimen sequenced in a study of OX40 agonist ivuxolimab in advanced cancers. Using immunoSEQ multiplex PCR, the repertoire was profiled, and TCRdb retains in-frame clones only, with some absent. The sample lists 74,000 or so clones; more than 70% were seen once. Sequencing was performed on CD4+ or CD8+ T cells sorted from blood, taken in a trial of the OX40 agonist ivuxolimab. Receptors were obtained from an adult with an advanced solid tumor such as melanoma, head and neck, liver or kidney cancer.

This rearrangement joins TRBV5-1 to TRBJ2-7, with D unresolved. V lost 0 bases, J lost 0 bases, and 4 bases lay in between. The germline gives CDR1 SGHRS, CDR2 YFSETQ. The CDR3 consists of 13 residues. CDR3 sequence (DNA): TGCGCCAGCAGCTTGGACACCTCCTACGAGCAGTACTTC. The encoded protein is CASSLDTSYEQYF.

CDR3 in amino acids: CASSEALLGPQHF. The CDR3 DNA follows: TGTGCCAGCAGTGAAGCGCTTCTTGGGCCCCAGCATTTT. This rearrangement joins TRBV6-1 to TRBJ1-5; no clear D gene. V was clipped by 0 bases and J by 9 bases, with 9 bases between them. Germline CDR1 is MNHNS and CDR2 is SASEGT. The CDR3 covers 13 residues.